The 20 T cell receptor beta chains given below trace back to one sample, sequenced in a study of blood T cell repertoires in COVID-19. Using immunoSEQ multiplex PCR, the repertoire was profiled, and TCRdb retains in-frame clones only, with some absent. Counted here are just under 350,000 clones, around nine tenths occurring once; the ten biggest clones make up more than 5.5%. Source material: peripheral blood. All receptors come from a woman in her 70s with COVID-19, enrolled during active disease.

The genes are TRBV3-1 (or the pseudogene TRBV3-2) and TRBJ1-2; D gene uncertain. Germline V gives CDR1 LGHDT, CDR2 YNNKEL (reference sequence). The CDR3 extends over 15 amino acids. The V end was cut by 0 bases, the J end by 7 bases, with 15 bases between. CDR3 DNA sequence: TGTGCCAGCAGCCAAGATTCCGGGGATATCGGTGGCTACACCTTC. It is translated as CASSQDSGDIGGYTF.

The rearrangement uses TRBV6-2 or TRBV6-3 and TRBJ2-7, with D tentatively TRBD2 (5 bases). The CDR3 length is 14 residues. Germline assignment: CDR1 MNHEY and CDR2 SVGEGT. Between the trimmed V and J ends, which lost 5 bases and 0 bases, there was a span of 11 bases. Here the CDR3 reads CASSREGSSYEQYF. DNA of the CDR3: TGTGCCAGCAGTCGTGAGGGTAGCTCCTACGAGCAGTACTTC.

The chain recombines TRBV28 with TRBJ1-5; 7 positions agree with TRBD1. The V and J ends lost 8 bases and 1 base, in that order; junction bases with no gene match: 8. The CDR3 runs to 15 residues. Germline loops: CDR1 MDHEN, CDR2 SYDVKM. This chain's CDR3 is CASFKRGPSNQPQHF. CDR3 in DNA: TGTGCCAGCTTTAAGAGGGGGCCAAGCAATCAGCCCCAGCATTTT.

The genes are TRBV6-5 and TRBJ1-2; no firm D call. Germline CDR1 reads MNHEY; CDR2 reads SVGAGI. CDR3 length: 13 residues. V was cut by 4 bases and J by 8 bases, with 14 bases left in between. The CDR3 spells CASSSGPPGGYTF. The DNA of the CDR3 is TGTGCCAGCAGTTCCGGGCCGCCGGGAGGCTACACCTTC.

The genes are TRBV5-1 and TRBJ1-1; tentatively, D is TRBD1 (6 bases). Trimming cost V 2 bases and J 1 base, with 12 bases left between them. The V gene's germline CDR1 is SGHRS and CDR2 YFSETQ. The CDR3 has 15 amino acids. The CDR3 spells CASSLWAGENTEAFF. The CDR3 bases are TGCGCCAGCAGCTTATGGGCAGGGGAGAACACTGAAGCTTTCTTT.

The chain links TRBV21-1 to TRBJ1-2; TRBD1, as called in the table, went unchecked against the DNA. TRBV21-1 is a pseudogene locus. This CDR3 spans 17 amino acids. The CDR3 coding sequence is TGTGCCAGCAGCAAAGAGGGTACAGGGGAAGAGCGGTATGGCTACACCTTC. It codes for CASSKEGTGEERYGYTF.

The V gene is TRBV6-1, the J gene TRBJ1-6, with 9 bases that match TRBD1. J was trimmed by 6 bases and V by 2 bases; bases with no gene match: 2. This CDR3 comprises 15 residues. Germline values: CDR1 MNHNS, CDR2 SASEGT. The CDR3 region is CASSEWGQGNSPLHF. As DNA, the CDR3 is TGTGCCAGCAGTGAATGGGGACAGGGTAATTCACCCCTCCACTTT.

The chain carries TRBV24-1 and TRBJ2-3, with 10 bases lining up with TRBD2. Germline V gene data show CDR1 as KGHDR and CDR2 as SFDVKD. The CDR3 extends over 18 amino acids. Germline trimming cut 5 bases from V and 2 bases from J; bases unmatched to any gene: 12. CDR3 in DNA: TGTGCCACCAGTGGTAAGCGGGGGGGTTCTATAAACACAGATACGCAGTATTTT. Residues: CATSGKRGGSINTDTQYF.

CDR3 in amino acids: CAWSVTGGSGNTIYF. The CDR3 DNA sequence: TGTGCCTGGAGTGTAACAGGGGGCTCTGGAAACACCATATATTTT. This chain connects TRBV30 to TRBJ1-3; 8 nucleotides align to TRBD1. The CDR3 length is 15 residues. The V and J ends lost 0 bases and 0 bases, in that order; junction bases with no gene match: 1. Germline V CDR1 and CDR2: GTSNPN, SVGIG (reference sequence).

The chain is built from TRBV4-1 and TRBJ2-3; unclear D gene. Germline CDR1 and CDR2: MGHRA and YSYEKL. The CDR3 totals 14 residues. With 0 bases removed from V and 3 bases from J, the gap between germline ends came to 7 bases. The CDR3 DNA reads as TGCGCCAGCAGCCAAGAAAGAGAGACAGATACGCAGTATTTT. The encoded protein is CASSQERETDTQYF.

This clone was seen repeatedly, ten times or more. This rearrangement joins TRBV9 to TRBJ2-1; tentatively, D is TRBD2 (6 bases). Germline V gene sequence: CDR1 SGDLS, CDR2 YYNGEE. Trimming pared 3 bases from V and 5 bases from J, leaving 15 bases between. The CDR3 consists of 15 residues. The CDR3 DNA reads TGTGCCAGCAGCGCCAGGGAGGCTGGAAACAATGAGCAGTTCTTC. Translated, it gives CASSAREAGNNEQFF.

The rearrangement joins TRBV19 to TRBJ1-5; no definite D call. From germline, CDR1 is LNHDA and CDR2 SQIVND (reference sequence). This CDR3 comprises 12 residues. The V gene lost 11 bases and the J gene lost 9 bases, with 17 bases spanning the gap. The CDR3 sequence: CAGGTDPWPQHF. The DNA for the CDR3 is TGTGCCGGAGGAACGGACCCTTGGCCCCAGCATTTT.

A note on this clone: Relative to the germline gene, one junction end is altered; a read error may explain this. Written as DNA, the CDR3 is TGTGCCAGCAGTGAAGCAGTTGATAGTATGATCTTT. This translates into CASSEAVDSMIF. The gene calls are TRBV2 and TRBJ1-1; D unresolved. Germline V CDR1 and CDR2: SNHLY, FYNNEI. The CDR3 extends over 12 amino acids.

This sequence joins TRBV28 and TRBJ1-3; D perhaps matches TRBD1 (6 bases). V was clipped by 3 bases and J by 0 bases, with 12 bases between them. The V gene's germline CDR1 is MDHEN and CDR2 SYDVKM. CDR3 size: 16 residues. Here the CDR3 DNA reads TGTGCCAGCAGTTTCATCCCAGGGGCCTCTGGAAACACCATATATTTT. As protein: CASSFIPGASGNTIYF.

This rearrangement joins TRBV7-2 to TRBJ2-7; 10 bases are a match to TRBD2. Trimming cost V 1 base and J 0 bases; bases outside gene matches: 3. CDR1 and CDR2 (germline): SGHTA, FQGNSA. The length of the CDR3 is 16 residues. CDR3 amino acids: CASSLGASGGSYEQYF. CDR3 nucleotides: TGTGCCAGCAGCTTAGGGGCTAGCGGGGGCTCCTACGAGCAGTACTTC.

The rearrangement links TRBV4-3 to TRBJ2-3, with D unclear. The CDR3 length is 15 residues. Deletions cut 0 bases from V and 1 base from J, with 8 bases between. The V gene's germline CDR1 is LGHNA and CDR2 YSLEER. The CDR3, as DNA: TGCGCCAGCAGCCAAGATCTGAGCGGCACAGATACGCAGTATTTT. It encodes CASSQDLSGTDTQYF.

The chain carries TRBV29-1 and TRBJ2-7, with a tentative D call TRBD2 (5 bases). The V end was cut by 3 bases, the J end by 2 bases, with 17 bases between. The CDR3 totals 15 residues. Looked up from germline, CDR1 is SQVTM and CDR2 is ANQGSEA. The CDR3 DNA reads as TGCAGCGTTGAGGGCTGGGGAGCACGGGCCTACGAGCAGTACTTC. It translates to CSVEGWGARAYEQYF.

The CDR3 region is CASSPGTSGGEQTQYF. The CDR3 nucleotides read TGTGCCAGCAGCCCCGGGACTAGCGGGGGAGAACAGACCCAGTACTTC. This chain connects TRBV7-2 to TRBJ2-5; 14 bases are a match to TRBD2. V gave up 5 bases and J gave up 6 bases; unmatched junction bases: 8. This CDR3 is built from 16 residues. Per germline, CDR1 SGHTA and CDR2 FQGNSA.

The gene calls are TRBV5-8 and TRBJ2-7; TRBD1 matches at 7 bases. Trimming removed 4 bases from V and 2 bases from J; junction bases left unmatched: 12. This CDR3 is built from 16 residues. Germline V CDR1 and CDR2: SGHTS, YDEGEE. CDR3 residues: CASSGYKTGITYEQYF. The CDR3 DNA follows: TGTGCCAGCAGCGGGTATAAGACAGGGATTACCTACGAGCAGTACTTC.

This clone was seen once. The chain uses TRBV12-3 or TRBV12-4 and TRBJ1-1; D uncertain. Trimming left V 6 bases short and J 4 bases short, with 9 bases between. The CDR3 sequence is 12 residues long. The CDR3 DNA follows: TGTGCCAGCAGCCGGAGCGGCACTGAAGCTTTCTTT. Protein sequence: CASSRSGTEAFF.